The entry below describes one T cell receptor (beta chain). Its antigen is not known. The PCR was carried out with 60 Vbeta primers and 13 Jbeta primers. This table comes from immunoSEQ multiplex PCR, and its TCRdb copy is limited to in-frame clones, with some not included. The sample lists about 160,000 clones; roughly 84% were seen once. The CDR3 extends over 15 amino acids. CDR1 is MGHDK and CDR2 is SYGVNS in the germline V gene. V lost 4 bases, J lost 5 bases, and 17 bases lay in between. These data belong to a study of cytomegalovirus exposure and HLA in healthy donors. Findings and limits, study-wide: Trimming of TCR beta V- and J-genes showed a link, identified in a later analysis, to a missense DCLRE1C variant.

This receptor was obtained from a man aged 18-30 years in good health and CMV-seronegative. The chain combines TRBV25-1 with TRBJ1-2; the D gene is possibly TRBD1 (6 bases). Sample: PBMCs. The CDR3 DNA sequence: TGTGCCAGCAGTGGAGAGGCACAGGGAGATTATGGCTACACCTTC. Its translation: CASSGEAQGDYGYTF.